This T cell receptor (beta chain) came from a study of T-cell reconstitution after alpha-beta-depleted transplantation in children. General observations from the study: Newly generated T cells supplied most T-cell counts and diversity one year post-transplant. From surviving recipient T cells and thymic progenitors came the high day-60 TCRbeta diversity observed in some patients.

This clonotype was observed a handful of times. What it binds is unknown. The V gene end was trimmed by 5 bases and the J gene end by 7 bases; junction bases not matched to a gene: 10. CDR3 length equals 16 residues. The library targeted TCRbeta and was prepared with unique molecular identifiers. Using its own MiXCR run on the PCR reads, TCRdb lists one record per CDR3 protein. The top ten hold around 13% of the sample, which has approximately 520,000 distinct CDR3 sequences, around 10% seen once. The chain combines TRBV12-3 or TRBV12-4 with TRBJ2-1; TRBD2 matches 11 bases. The sample consisted of PBMCs, mostly from graft donor cells, taken 180 days after TCRalphabeta/CD19-depleted stem cell transplant. This receptor was taken from a female patient between 2 and 15 years old who had a stem cell transplant for aplastic anemia, so the T cells may come from the graft donor. The CDR3: CASSEGLAETLNEQFF. CDR3 coding DNA: TGTGCCAGCAGTGAGGGACTAGCGGAGACCCTTAATGAGCAGTTCTTC.